This note documents a single TCR beta chain sequence. The antigen this receptor binds is unknown. There are no base qualities to consult, and no much larger clone falls within one base. These data come from a study of CD8+CD57+ T cells in acquired aplastic anemia (dated by TCRdb to the late 2010s). For the wider study: Extracted DNA from sorted CD4+ and CD8+ cells averaged around 3.2 ug, ranging from roughly 0.2 to 30 ug. Healthy donor samples averaged approximately 10 million reads for CD4+ and 11 million to 12 million for CD8+ cells.

Study-level results and caveats: Although 25 to 30 CD8+ CDR3 sequences were shared by patients and controls, these sequences appeared highly expressed in patients and within the immunodominant clones of patients. Between patients and healthy controls, no significant difference in CD8+ Simpson's diversity was found (P=0.060).

Profiling of TCR beta VDJ combinations and CDR3 sequences used genomic DNA as the template. An Illumina HiSeq 2000 was used for TCR repertoire sequencing. As for how the authors treated the data: Repertoires were assessed using TRBV/TRBJ rearrangement plots, CDR3 size and DJ length profiles, and Simpson's diversity index. The most abundant DNA sequence in the deep sequencing data was defined as the immunodominant clone. CDR3 amino acid sequences were screened for sharing across subjects and compared with published repertoires and the VDJdb database. The public reads were reprocessed in TCRdb via fastp at Q25 and MiXCR, keeping in-frame beta chains. Each entry is one CDR3 protein sequence, shown with its most common DNA and genes. The V and J calls were determined by TCRdb, not by the authors. The sample includes a few hundred thousand distinct CDR3 sequences, with roughly 57% observed a single time. Approximately 30% of the sample belongs to the ten largest clones.

The study deep-sequenced TCR repertoires of sorted CD4+ and CD8+ blood T cells from severe aplastic anemia patients and healthy subjects. Ficoll-Paque density gradient centrifugation was used to isolate peripheral blood mononuclear cells. Before DNA extraction, CD4+ and CD8+ T cells were sorted by FACS or by magnetic beads. Cut back by 6 bases and 2 bases, the V and J ends lie 16 bases apart. The CDR3 measures 15 amino acids from cysteine to phenylalanine. Only the CDR3 region is kept as DNA, spanning 45 bases read in frame from base 1. The sequence was obtained from a human donor in good health. Input material: sorted CD4+, CD8+, or CD8+CD57+ T cells (not recorded which) from PBMCs. The V and J segments used are TRBV12-3 or TRBV12-4 and TRBJ2-5, with TRBD1 perhaps the D gene, on 5 matching bases. Here the CDR3 is given as CASSFRRDSQETQYF. Read as DNA, the sequence is TGTGCCAGCAGCTTTAGACGCGACAGTCAAGAGACCCAGTACTTC.